The 11 T cell receptor beta chains given below trace back to one sample, sequenced in a study of T cell responses to AZD1222 COVID-19 vaccine. Profiled with immunoSEQ multiplex PCR; TCRdb holds only in-frame clones, not every one. The repertoire holds about 97,000 clones, with around 89% as singletons. Sequencing used peripheral blood, obtained on day 0 of AZD1222 vaccination. All receptors derive from an adult in good health.

Here the CDR3 reads CASSLWGDTQRSSYNSPLHF. CDR3 nucleotide sequence: TGTGCCAGCAGTTTATGGGGGGATACTCAACGGAGCTCCTATAATTCACCCCTCCACTTT. The chain is built from TRBV27 and TRBJ1-6, with a possible D match to TRBD1 (5 bases). Trimming took off 1 base at V and 0 bases at J, with 19 bases between the two ends. Germline lookup yields CDR1 MNHEY and CDR2 SMNVEV (reference sequence). The CDR3 spans 20 residues.

The rearrangement joins TRBV7-6 to TRBJ2-1, with 10 nucleotides matching TRBD2. CDR3 length: 22 residues. Germline assignment: CDR1 SGHVS and CDR2 FNYEAQ. J was trimmed by 0 bases and V by 5 bases; bases with no gene match: 22. CDR3 DNA: TGTGCCAGCAGCCCACGACCCCCGGGACTAGCGTACCAATTTGACTCCTACAATGAGCAGTTCTTC. Translation: CASSPRPPGLAYQFDSYNEQFF. The complete variable domain, with remaining parts taken from reference TRBV7-6 and TRBJ2-1, reads GAGVSQSPRYKVTKRGQDVALRCDPISGHVSLYWYRQALGQGPEFLTYFNYEAQQDKSGLPNDRFSAERPEGSISTLTIQRTEQRDSAMYRCASSPRPPGLAYQFDSYNEQFFGPGTRLTVL.

The chain employs TRBV7-9 and TRBJ2-1; 11 bases map to TRBD2. The germline gives CDR1 SEHNR, CDR2 FQNEAQ (reference sequence). The V and J ends lost 5 bases and 5 bases, in that order; junction bases with no gene match: 2. This CDR3 spans 14 amino acids. The CDR3 DNA is TGTGCCAGCAGCGTTAGCGGGAGGGACAATGAGCAGTTCTTC. The encoded protein is CASSVSGRDNEQFF.

DNA of the CDR3: TGTGCCAGCAGCGACCTAGCGGGAGGGCCCAATGAGCAGTTCTTC. Translation gives CASSDLAGGPNEQFF. The rearrangement joins TRBV7-3 to TRBJ2-1, with 12 positions matching TRBD2. The junction had 5 bases not matched to a gene; V was cut back by 5 bases and J by 6 bases. The CDR3 sequence is 15 residues long. Germline V lookup: CDR1 SGHTA, CDR2 FQGTGA. The whole variable domain, filled in from reference TRBV7-3 and TRBJ2-1, reads GAGVSQTPSNKVTEKGKYVELRCDPISGHTALYWYRQSLGQGPEFLIYFQGTGAADDSGLPNDRFFAVRPEGSVSTLKIQRTERGDSAVYLCASSDLAGGPNEQFFGPGTRLTVL.

CDR3 amino acids: CASSPAGSSGNTIYF. DNA of the CDR3: TGTGCCAGCAGCCCCGCGGGGAGCTCTGGAAACACCATATATTTT. The chain links TRBV7-2 to TRBJ1-3; D not resolved. Trimming took 5 bases from V and 0 from J, leaving 11 bases between them. The CDR3 contains 15 residues. The germline V gene has CDR1 SGHTA and CDR2 FQGNSA.

The chain has TRBV15 and TRBJ2-6, with D hard to call. V dropped 5 bases and J dropped 1 base, with 6 bases sitting between them. Germline CDR1 reads LNHNV; CDR2 reads YYDKDF (reference sequence). The CDR3 totals 14 residues. As DNA, the CDR3 is TGTGCCACCAGCGACGGTTCTGGGGCCAACGTCCTGACTTTC. Encoded protein: CATSDGSGANVLTF.

The chain joins TRBV14 to TRBJ1-3; D is uncertain. CDR1 is SGHDN, CDR2 FVKESK, per germline. The CDR3 contains 15 residues. V was shortened by 0 bases and J by 0 bases, with 6 bases between the two germline ends. CDR3 coding DNA: TGTGCCAGCAGCCAAGATCACGGCTCTGGAAACACCATATATTTT. Protein product: CASSQDHGSGNTIYF. Supplemented by reference TRBV14 and TRBJ1-3, the full variable domain reads EAGVTQFPSHSVIEKGQTVTLRCDPISGHDNLYWYRRVMGKEIKFLLHFVKESKQDESGMPNNRFLAERTGGTYSTLKVQPAELEDSGVYFCASSQDHGSGNTIYFGEGSWLTVV.

The V gene is TRBV10-3, the J gene TRBJ2-7, with a possible D match to TRBD1 (5 bases). V gave up 5 bases and J gave up 5 bases, with 10 bases separating them. The CDR3 is 12 amino acids. CDR1 and CDR2 (germline): ENHRY, SYGVKD. The CDR3 protein is CAISLQGNEQYF. The CDR3 DNA reads as TGTGCCATCAGTCTTCAGGGTAACGAGCAGTACTTC.

The chain couples TRBV4-3 to TRBJ1-2; a possible D gene is TRBD1 (6 bases). The germline V gene encodes CDR1 LGHNA and CDR2 YSLEER. The CDR3 runs 15 residues. Trimming removed 1 base from V and 3 bases from J, with 12 bases in between. CDR3 DNA: TGCGCCAGCAGCCAAGGAACGGACAGACACTATGGCTACACCTTC. Residues: CASSQGTDRHYGYTF.

This clone was detected only once. V gene TRBV7-2 combines with J gene TRBJ2-7; 11 bases are a match to TRBD2. This CDR3 has 16 residues. CDR1 and CDR2 (germline): SGHTA, FQGNSA. J gave up 1 base and V 4 bases, and 6 bases lay outside the gene matches. In nucleotides, the CDR3 is TGTGCCAGCAGCTCACCTAGCGGGGGGCTTTCCTACGAGCAGTACTTC. This codes for CASSSPSGGLSYEQYF. Complete variable domain (other parts from reference TRBV7-2 and TRBJ2-7): GAGVSQSPSNKVTEKGKDVELRCDPISGHTALYWYRQSLGQGLEFLIYFQGNSAPDKSGLPSDRFSAERTGGSVSTLTIQRTQQEDSAVYLCASSSPSGGLSYEQYFGPGTRLTVT.

V usage is TRBV6-1 and J usage is TRBJ1-1, with TRBD1 identical over 7 bases. Germline V lookup: CDR1 MNHNS, CDR2 SASEGT. Losses at the gene ends were 2 bases for V and 5 bases for J; bases not matched to a gene: 2. CDR3 length equals 13 residues. DNA for the CDR3: TGTGCCAGCAGTGAAAAGGGGGCGACTGAAGCTTTCTTT. As protein: CASSEKGATEAFF.